This TCR beta chain comes out of a study of blood T cells in healthy people across ages. Together with a sample-barcoded 5' primer, a J-beta primer mix was included in a second PCR lasting about 7 to 12 cycles. Every cDNA molecule carried a tag from a template-switch adaptor bearing 12 random nucleotides. One entry per CDR3 protein results from TCRdb running MiXCR on the 5' RACE reads. The data show around 820,000 distinct CDR3 sequences, with around 25% seen just once and approximately 3.7% held by the top ten. This CDR3 comprises 17 residues. Germline trimming cut 0 bases from V and 1 base from J; bases unmatched to any gene: 6. The germline V gene encodes CDR1 LGHNA and CDR2 YSLEER. The data also belong to a second study, concerning T cells of mothers and their children. That work states: Over 8 million TCR beta CDR3 reads were obtained from each mother, and roughly 2.9 million from each child. Mothers and children who were related shared slightly more overlap than unrelated pairs, but not significantly more.

The clonotype was recovered from a boy aged 5-17 years in good health. Sequencing was done on a sample of blood. The rearrangement joins TRBV4-3 to TRBJ2-5, with 9 bases identical to TRBD2. The CDR3 protein is CASSQDLISGSQETQYF. CDR3 nucleotides: TGCGCCAGCAGCCAAGATCTGATTAGCGGGAGCCAAGAGACCCAGTACTTC.